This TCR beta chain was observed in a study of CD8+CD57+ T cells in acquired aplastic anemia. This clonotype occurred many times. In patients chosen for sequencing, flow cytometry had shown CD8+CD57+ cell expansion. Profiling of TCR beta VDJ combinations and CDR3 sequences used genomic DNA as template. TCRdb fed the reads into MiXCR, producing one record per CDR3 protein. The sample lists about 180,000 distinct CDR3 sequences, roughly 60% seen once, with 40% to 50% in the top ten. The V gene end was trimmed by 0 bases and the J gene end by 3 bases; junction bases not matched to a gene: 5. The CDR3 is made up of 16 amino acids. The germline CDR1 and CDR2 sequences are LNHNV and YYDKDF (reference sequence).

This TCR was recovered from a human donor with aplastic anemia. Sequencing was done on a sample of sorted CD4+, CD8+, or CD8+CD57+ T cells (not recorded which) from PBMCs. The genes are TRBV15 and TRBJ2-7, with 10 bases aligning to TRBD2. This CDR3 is CATSRDRAGGVYEQYF. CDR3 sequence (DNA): TGTGCCACCAGCAGAGATCGAGCGGGGGGGGTCTACGAGCAGTACTTC.